The 10 T cell receptor beta chains below were found in one sample sequenced in a study of shared clonotypes between healthy human individuals. The assay was immunoSEQ multiplex PCR, and TCRdb's table has in-frame clones only and misses some. The sample includes about a million clones, approximately 68% seen only once; the top ten take about 1.5%. The sample consisted of memory CD4+ T cells sorted from blood. Documented subset: CD45RA-negative fraction. These receptors were obtained from a man between 18 and 29 years old in good health.

In its sample, this clone was seen once. The chain has TRBV9 and TRBJ2-7; 7 bases match TRBD2. The CDR3 has 15 amino acids. Germline lookup yields CDR1 SGDLS and CDR2 YYNGEE. J was trimmed by 6 bases and V by 0 bases; bases with no gene match: 9. The chain's CDR3 is CASSVVGGGPAEQYF. Written as DNA, the CDR3 is TGTGCCAGCAGCGTAGTGGGGGGAGGGCCCGCCGAGCAGTACTTC.

This chain joins TRBV2 and TRBJ2-2; D could derive from TRBD1 or TRBD2 (5 bases each). The germline gives CDR1 SNHLY, CDR2 FYNNEI. Trimming pared 6 bases from V and 3 bases from J, leaving 14 bases between. The CDR3 has 15 amino acids. CDR3 nucleotides: TGTGCCAGCAGGAGGGACCACGCCGACACCGGGGAGCTGTTTTTT. Encoded protein: CASRRDHADTGELFF.

J is TRBJ1-5 and V is TRBV7-6; 8 nucleotides line up with TRBD1. Germline V gene sequence: CDR1 SGHVS, CDR2 FNYEAQ. The CDR3 totals 15 residues. V lost 8 bases to trimming and J lost 7 bases; unmatched junction nucleotides: 13. CDR3 residues: CASPPLDRDGQPQHF. In DNA form, the CDR3 reads TGTGCCAGCCCCCCCCTGGACAGGGATGGACAGCCCCAGCATTTT. Based on the CDR3 plus reference TRBV7-6 and TRBJ1-5, the full variable domain is GAGVSQSPRYKVTKRGQDVALRCDPISGHVSLYWYRQALGQGPEFLTYFNYEAQQDKSGLPNDRFSAERPEGSISTLTIQRTEQRDSAMYRCASPPLDRDGQPQHFGDGTRLSIL.

This chain joins TRBV18 and TRBJ1-5; D is unresolved. The CDR3 consists of 17 residues. The germline gives CDR1 KGHSH, CDR2 LQKENI. V lost 1 base and J 2 bases, leaving 15 bases between the germline ends. In DNA form, the CDR3 reads TGTGCCAGCTCACCACAGGTGGCTCCGGGAGGCAATCAGCCCCAGCATTTT. It translates to CASSPQVAPGGNQPQHF.

The chain links TRBV16 to TRBJ2-1; D gene unclear. The V end was cut by 2 bases, the J end by 9 bases, with 11 bases between. Germline V lookup: CDR1 KGHSY, CDR2 FQNENV. The length of the CDR3 is 13 residues. CDR3 coding DNA: TGTGCCAGCAGCCAAGACCGAACAGCTGAGCAGTTCTTC. Amino acids: CASSQDRTAEQFF.

The chain couples TRBV28 to TRBJ1-2, with D hard to call. The CDR3 consists of 14 residues. Deletions cut 5 bases from V and 14 bases from J, with 24 bases between. CDR1 and CDR2 from the germline V gene are MDHEN and SYDVKM. This CDR3 is CASSATTEGRHPTF. For the CDR3, the DNA is TGTGCCAGCAGTGCGACCACAGAGGGAAGGCATCCAACCTTC.

Many counts were recorded for this clone. In DNA, the CDR3 is TGCGCCAGCAGCTCTAGCGGGCCCACCGGGGAGCTGTTTTTT. Its translation: CASSSSGPTGELFF. The chain uses TRBV5-1 and TRBJ2-2, with 8 bases that match TRBD2. CDR1 is SGHRS and CDR2 is YFSETQ in the germline V gene. V lost 3 bases to trimming and J lost 4 bases; unmatched junction nucleotides: 2. The CDR3 covers 14 residues. Drawing the rest from reference TRBV5-1 and TRBJ2-2, the complete variable domain is KAGVTQTPRYLIKTRGQQVTLSCSPISGHRSVSWYQQTPGQGLQFLFEYFSETQRNKGNFPGRFSGRQFSNSRSEMNVSTLELGDSALYLCASSSSGPTGELFFGEGSRLTVL.

The chain recombines TRBV11-3 with TRBJ1-6; TRBD1 matches 7 bases. Trimming at V came to 5 bases and at J to 2 bases, leaving 3 bases not matched to a gene. The CDR3 has 15 amino acids. CDR1 and CDR2 from the germline V gene are SGHNT and YENEEA. In DNA, the CDR3 is TGTGCCAGCAGCACAGGGGTCGCCTATAATTCACCCCTCCACTTT. Residues: CASSTGVAYNSPLHF.

The chain couples TRBV7-2 to TRBJ1-2; D gene unclear. Trimming stripped 1 base from V and 0 bases from J, with 9 bases between. The CDR3 consists of 15 residues. Germline V lookup: CDR1 SGHTA, CDR2 FQGNSA. CDR3 DNA sequence: TGTGCCAGCAGCTTAGACAGAAGCTCTAACTATGGCTACACCTTC. It specifies CASSLDRSSNYGYTF.

The chain is built from TRBV6-6 and TRBJ2-5, with 9 nucleotides matching TRBD2. V lost 2 bases to trimming and J lost 4 bases; unmatched junction nucleotides: 8. Per germline, CDR1 MNHNY and CDR2 SVGAGI (reference sequence). This CDR3 has 16 amino acids. Here the CDR3 reads CASSYRSELAGETQYF. Written as DNA, the CDR3 is TGTGCCAGCAGTTACAGGTCTGAACTAGCGGGAGAGACCCAGTACTTC.